Below, 3 T cell receptor beta chains from the same sample are listed, as sequenced in a study of T cells in Graves' hyperthyroidism and ophthalmopathy. Amplification of TCR beta CDR3 regions was performed using RNA transcripts as template. An initial round of RT-PCR targeting the TCR CDR3 relied on the HTBI primer set. MiXCR, applied by TCRdb to the multiplex PCR reads, yields one record per CDR3 protein. The data hold roughly 650,000 distinct CDR3 sequences, with around 15% observed a single time. Sequencing was done on a sample of blood. These receptor sequences come from a woman aged 40 to 49 with Graves' ophthalmopathy.

The chain is built from TRBV11-1 and TRBJ1-1; 9 bases match TRBD1. Per germline, CDR1 SGHAT and CDR2 FQDESV (reference sequence). This CDR3 is built from 15 residues. Trimming cost V 5 bases and J 3 bases; bases outside gene matches: 7. CDR3 in amino acids: CASSKYRGQDTEAFF. CDR3 sequence (DNA): TGTGCCAGCAGCAAATACAGGGGGCAGGACACTGAAGCTTTCTTT.

There are many counts of this clonotype. The rearrangement links TRBV27 to TRBJ1-1; 7 positions agree with TRBD1. This CDR3 is built from 16 residues. V was pared by 8 bases and J by 1 base, with 13 bases of the junction left unmatched. Per the germline V gene, CDR1 is MNHEY and CDR2 is SMNVEV (reference sequence). The CDR3 bases are TGTGCCAGCGGGGAATTGGGGGGACAGTCGAACACTGAAGCTTTCTTT. The encoded protein is CASGELGGQSNTEAFF.

There are many counts of this clonotype. The J gene is TRBJ1-5, the V gene TRBV6-1; the D is unclear. The CDR3 has 14 residues. Per germline, CDR1 MNHNS and CDR2 SASEGT. The V and J ends lost 4 bases and 1 base respectively, with 8 bases between them. CDR3 protein: CASSVYRSNQPQHF. The CDR3 bases are TGTGCCAGCAGTGTGTACAGAAGCAATCAGCCCCAGCATTTT.